This T cell receptor beta chain was identified in a study of vaccination and CD4 T cells after COVID-19. Study summary: Post-COVID draws came a median roughly 97 days after diagnosis (range 35 to 161).

By its share, this clonotype is medium-sized. Its cognate antigen is unknown. Losses at the gene ends were 0 bases for V and 5 bases for J; bases not matched to a gene: 3. CDR1 is MNHEY, CDR2 SVGAGI, per germline. The CDR3 totals 17 residues. Sequencing of the DNA from cultured CD4+ T cells was carried out with the Oncomine TCR Beta short-read assay. TCRdb independently ran MiXCR on the PCR reads; one entry per CDR3 protein. The data show tens of thousands of distinct CDR3 sequences, with about 33% seen just once and 10% to 12% held by the top ten. Time point here: late sampling 161 to 241 days after vaccination in three convalescent patients. Treatment defined: roughly 11-day PBMC culture with coronavirus spike peptide pools or control peptides (ViraFEST assay). Study-level findings and limits: The median SARS-CoV-2-reactive clonotype number increased from approximately 21 to 40, without statistical significance.

The sequence was collected from a human donor who had recovered from COVID-19. The V call is TRBV6-5, the J call TRBJ2-5, with 16 bases lining up with TRBD2. The specimen was CD4+ T cells from blood, cultured in vitro, collected about 7 months after SARS-CoV-2 vaccination. The CDR3 region has the DNA TGTGCCAGCAGTTACTCGAAGGGACTAGCGGGAGGGGAGACCCAGTACTTC. This codes for CASSYSKGLAGGETQYF.